The clone carrying this T cell receptor beta chain occurred many times. Antigen unknown. The sample belongs to a study of early T cells in non-severe SARS-CoV-2 infection. Study results and limitations: VDJdb-based annotation leaned toward anti-spike CD8 responses and missed private and CD4 specificities.

Via MiXCR, TCRdb re-called the 5' RACE reads, giving one row per CDR3 protein. The data hold some 40,000 distinct CDR3 sequences, with about 3.9% observed a single time. With 0 bases clipped from V and 5 bases from J, the junction kept 3 bases outside the gene matches. The CDR3 is 14 residues long. The germline CDR1 and CDR2 sequences are MNHNS and SASEGT. The specimen was whole blood. The genes are TRBV6-1 and TRBJ2-7, with TRBD2 matching over 8 bases. The sequence came from an adult who was a healthcare worker with PCR-confirmed SARS-CoV-2 infection or an uninfected control (not recorded which). CDR3 residues: CASSEATSVDEQYF. As DNA, the CDR3 is TGTGCCAGCAGTGAAGCGACTAGCGTCGACGAGCAGTACTTC.